The T cell receptor (beta chain) described here comes from a study of beta chain features in type 1 diabetes. Comments on this clone: Its matching antigen is unknown.

Findings of the study overall: For patients, the naive, central memory and Treg TCRB repertoires appeared more alike than for healthy donors. Shorter TCRB CDR3s, moderately but significantly so, were found in Type 1 diabetes patients in all four CD4+ subsets.

Reverse transcribing all isolated RNA meant expressed TCRB transcripts were sequenced. The study sequenced naive, central memory and regulatory T cell samples to an average of approximately 4 million reads. TCRdb's copy holds only in-frame clones and misses some; the assay was immunoSEQ multiplex PCR. The table shows roughly 220,000 clones, with 16% occurring only once. One heparinised draw, averaging around 120 mL, was taken per donor. Sorted CD4+ subsets: naive, central memory, regulatory, stem cell-like memory (CD45RO/CCR7/CD25/CD127/CD95/CD27 panel). This clonotype originated in a young man with type 1 diabetes. The sequencing input was naive CD4+ T cells from blood.

CDR3 DNA sequence: TGTGCCAGCAGGGACAGCCACATGAACACTGAAGCTTTCTTT. It is translated as CASRDSHMNTEAFF. The chain couples TRBV6-1 to TRBJ1-1, with D possibly being TRBD1 (6 bases). Between the trimmed V and J ends, which lost 6 bases and 0 bases, there was a span of 11 bases. Germline V gives CDR1 MNHNS, CDR2 SASEGT. The CDR3 runs 14 residues.